This TCR beta chain was sequenced during a study of neurological immune-mediated disorders (dated by TCRdb to the late 2010s). Regarding the complete study: Peripheral blood TCR-beta repertoires from patients with HTLV-I-associated myelopathy (HAM/TSP), patients with multiple sclerosis, and healthy controls were compared in the study using UMI-based sequencing. Alongside PBMC samples, the set of more than 85 TCR-beta libraries contained longitudinal samples, technical triplicates, and paired CD4+ and CD8+ T-cell subsets that had been sorted. The cohort included 60 to 75 subjects: approximately 14 with HAM/TSP, about 34 with multiple sclerosis, and around 20 healthy controls. What the study reported, not specific to this receptor: TCR clonal expansion was highest in HAM/TSP patients and lowest in MS patients, with MS patients falling below even healthy controls. No identical CDR3 amino acid sequences were shared among expanded clones across subjects, suggesting private TCR-beta repertoires in all groups.

Notes on this clonotype: Its antigen is still unknown. The junction departs from germline at one end; a sequencing error may be responsible.

Healthy controls were blood bank volunteers in Maryland, USA. For the unsorted PBMC libraries, 2 million PBMCs were stored in RNAlater at -80 degrees C until RNA extraction and were used to generate the libraries. Peripheral blood was subjected to Ficoll-Hypaque density gradient centrifugation to isolate PBMCs, which were then cryopreserved in liquid nitrogen. The CDR3 runs 21 residues from the cysteine to the phenylalanine. The retained sequence is limited to the CDR3, 63 bases, with the frame set at the first base. According to the germline V gene (reference sequence), CDR1 reads SEHNR and CDR2 reads FQNEAQ. cDNA was synthesized by template-switch 5'RACE using a primer carrying a 10-nucleotide random unique molecular identifier by which each TCR transcript was tagged. Over 170 million TCR-beta sequences, covering 15-18 subjects, were produced in each sequencing run. The RNeasy kit was used to extract total RNA. TCR-beta VDJ regions were amplified with primers for the TCR constant region and the 5'RACE anchor, using the KAPA Real-time Library Amplification kit. A first PCR added sample indexes and Illumina adaptors, and a second PCR then raised library yield. After Ampure bead purification, the roughly 650 bp TCR product was size-selected on a 2% E-gel SizeSelection system. Library quality was checked on a Bioanalyzer, concentration was measured with Qubit, and libraries were quantified with the Kapa Library Quantification kit before pooling. An Illumina HiSeq 2500 sequenced the libraries paired-end 2 x 150 bp. To increase sequence diversity, roughly 24-30% phiX was spiked into each library pool. The original methods were these. Quality-filtered reads were processed with the UMI-based MiGEC pipeline, which removed over 75% of raw TCR sequences during error correction. IMGT germline references were used for alignment of VDJ genes, and clonotypes were defined by a unique CDR3 amino acid sequence together with V-J genes. VDJtools evaluated clonal expansion, Shannon diversity and CDR3 relatedness (CalcPairwiseDistances, ClusterSamples); CLCbio workbench built phylogenetic trees. Using coefficient-of-variation modelling across technical triplicates, the study counted a clone as expanded if it had at least 8 unique UMIs. The public reads were reprocessed in TCRdb via fastp at Q25 and MiXCR, keeping in-frame beta chains. All rows with the same CDR3 protein become a single entry with the most common DNA and genes. The V and J calls were not made by the authors but by TCRdb's processing. In all, the sample holds around 80,000 distinct CDR3 sequences, and under 13% of those were seen once. The ten largest make up under 2% of the sample.

This receptor was identified in a middle-aged man in good health. The source material was PBMCs. Recombination linked TRBV7-9 to TRBJ1-4, with TRBD1 perhaps the D gene, on 6 matching bases. The sequence in DNA is TGTGCCAACAGCGAAATCCAGGGGACGGGGTACCTCCGCGTCCCTAATGAAAAACTGTTCTTT. It translates to CANSEIQGTGYLRVPNEKLFF. Extended through the reference TRBV7-9 and TRBJ1-4 proteins, this CDR3 yields the full variable domain: DTGVSQNPRHKITKRGQNVTFRCDPISEHNRLYWYRQTLGQGPEFLTYFQNEAQLEKSRLLSDRFSAERPKGSFSTLEIQRTEQGDSAMYLCANSEIQGTGYLRVPNEKLFFGSGTQLSVL.